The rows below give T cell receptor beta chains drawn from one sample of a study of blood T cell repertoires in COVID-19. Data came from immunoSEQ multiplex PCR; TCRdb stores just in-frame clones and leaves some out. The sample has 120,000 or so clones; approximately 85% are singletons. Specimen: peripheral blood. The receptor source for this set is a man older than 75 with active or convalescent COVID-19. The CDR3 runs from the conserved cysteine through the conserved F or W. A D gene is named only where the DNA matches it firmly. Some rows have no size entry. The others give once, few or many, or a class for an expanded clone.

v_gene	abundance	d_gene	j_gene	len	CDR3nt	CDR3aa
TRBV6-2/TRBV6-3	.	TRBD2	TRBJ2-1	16	TGTGCCAGCAGTTACACTAGCGGGGGGTTCTACAATGAGCAGTTCTTC	CASSYTSGGFYNEQFF
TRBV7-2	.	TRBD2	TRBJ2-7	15	TGTGCCAGCAGCTTCTCAGCGGGGCTTAGGGACGAGCAGTACTTC	CASSFSAGLRDEQYF
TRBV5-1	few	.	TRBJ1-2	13	TGCGCCAGCAGCTTGTCGTCGGAGGGTGGCTACACCTTC	CASSLSSEGGYTF
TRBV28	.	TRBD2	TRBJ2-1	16	TGTGCCAGCAGTATCGCGGGAGGCCAAACATTAAATGAGCAGTTCTTC	CASSIAGGQTLNEQFF
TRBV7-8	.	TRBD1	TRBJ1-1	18	TGTGCCAGCAGCTTAGCTGGCAGGGGGCGTTCTTGGGAAACTGAAGCTTTCTTT	CASSLAGRGRSWETEAFF
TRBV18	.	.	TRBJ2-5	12	TGTGCCAGCTCACCTATTCAAGAGACCCAGTACTTC	CASSPIQETQYF
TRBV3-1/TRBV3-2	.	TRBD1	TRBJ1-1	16	TGTGCCAGCAGCCGGGGGACAGGGTTAACGAACACTGAAGCTTTCTTT	CASSRGTGLTNTEAFF
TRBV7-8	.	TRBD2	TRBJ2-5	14	TGTGCCAGCAGCTCCGGGACTAGCCAAGAGACCCAGTACTTC	CASSSGTSQETQYF
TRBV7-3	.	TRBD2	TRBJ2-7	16	TGTGCCAGCAGCTTATCCCGGACTAGCTCGTCGTACGAGCAGTACTTC	CASSLSRTSSSYEQYF
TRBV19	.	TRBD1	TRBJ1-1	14	TGTGCCAGTAGTACGATCACAGGGGTCACTGAAGCTTTCTTT	CASSTITGVTEAFF
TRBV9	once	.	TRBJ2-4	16	TGTGCCAGCAGCCCTGCAGGGCGGAGCCAGACAAACATTCAGTACTTC	CASSPAGRSQTNIQYF
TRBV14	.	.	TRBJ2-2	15	TGTGCCAGCAGCCAAGACAGGGCTTGGGGCGGGGAGCTGTTTTTT	CASSQDRAWGGELFF
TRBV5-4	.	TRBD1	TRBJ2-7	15	TGTGCCAGCAGCCCCCGGACTCAGGGGGCGAGGGAGCAGTACTTC	CASSPRTQGAREQYF
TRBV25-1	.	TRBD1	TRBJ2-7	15	TGTGCCAGCAGTGCAGGGGGATTAACCCTGAACGAGCAGTACTTC	CASSAGGLTLNEQYF
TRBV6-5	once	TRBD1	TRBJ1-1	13	TGTGCCAGCAGCCCGGACAGGGGCACTGAAGCTTTCTTT	CASSPDRGTEAFF
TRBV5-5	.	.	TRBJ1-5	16	TGTGCCAGCAGGGAAACAGGGACGACACGCAATCAGCCCCAGCATTTT	CASRETGTTRNQPQHF
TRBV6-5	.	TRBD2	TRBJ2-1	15	TGTGCCAGCAGTTTATCACTAGCGGGGTTAAATGAGCAGTTCTTC	CASSLSLAGLNEQFF
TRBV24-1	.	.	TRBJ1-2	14	TGTGCCACCAGTGAGGGGGTAGGGGGCTATGGCTACACCTTC	CATSEGVGGYGYTF
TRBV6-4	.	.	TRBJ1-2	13	TGTGCCAGCAGCCCTCGGTCGGGGGACGGCTACACCTTC	CASSPRSGDGYTF
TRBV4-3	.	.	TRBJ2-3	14	TGCGCCAGCAGCCGAGATGCCCGCGGAGATACGCAGTATTTT	CASSRDARGDTQYF
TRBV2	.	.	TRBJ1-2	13	TGTGCCAGCAGGACAGGATCTGTAGGGGGCTACACCTTC	CASRTGSVGGYTF
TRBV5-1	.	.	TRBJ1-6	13	TGCGCCAGCAGCTTGGCGGGTAATTCACCCCTCCACTTT	CASSLAGNSPLHF
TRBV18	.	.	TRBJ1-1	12	TGTGCCAGCTCACCCACGGCAGGTGAAGCTTTCTTT	CASSPTAGEAFF
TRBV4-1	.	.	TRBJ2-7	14	TGCGCCAGCAGCCTAATGGACGGACTCTACGAGCAGTACTTC	CASSLMDGLYEQYF
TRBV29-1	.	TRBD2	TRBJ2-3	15	TGCAGCGCCTCCCCGGGGGCGGGGGGGCTGGATACGCAGTATTTT	CSASPGAGGLDTQYF
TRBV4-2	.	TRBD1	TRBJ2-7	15	TGTGCCAGCAGCCTTTCAGGACAGGGGGCTAACGAGCAGTACTTC	CASSLSGQGANEQYF
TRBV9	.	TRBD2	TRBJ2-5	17	TGTGCCAGCAGCGTTGGACTAGCGGGGGGCAGGGCAGAGACCCAGTACTTC	CASSVGLAGGRAETQYF
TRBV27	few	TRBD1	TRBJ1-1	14	TGTGCCAGCAGTTTCGAGGGGGCTTACACTGAAGCTTTCTTT	CASSFEGAYTEAFF
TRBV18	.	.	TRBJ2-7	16	TGTGCCAGCTCACCACTGGGAGGGCAGGGGGCTTACGAGCAGTACTTC	CASSPLGGQGAYEQYF
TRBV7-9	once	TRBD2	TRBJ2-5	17	TGTGCCAGCAGCCATGGACTAGCGGGAGGGTACCAAGAGACCCAGTACTTC	CASSHGLAGGYQETQYF
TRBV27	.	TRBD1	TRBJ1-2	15	TGTGCCAGCAGTGAACAGGGGGGAGCTAACTATGGCTACACCTTC	CASSEQGGANYGYTF
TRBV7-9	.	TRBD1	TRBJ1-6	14	TGTGCCACCGACCGGGACAGGAGAAATTCACCCCTCCACTTT	CATDRDRRNSPLHF
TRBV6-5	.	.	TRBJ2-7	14	TGTGCCAGCAGTTACCGGCGGGGACCCTACGAGCAGTACTTC	CASSYRRGPYEQYF
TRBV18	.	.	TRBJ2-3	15	TGTGCCAGCTCACCGCCGGGGTTGAGCACAGATACGCAGTATTTT	CASSPPGLSTDTQYF
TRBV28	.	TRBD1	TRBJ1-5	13	TGTGCATCCGGGACAGGGTTTAGTCAGCCCCAGCATTTT	CASGTGFSQPQHF
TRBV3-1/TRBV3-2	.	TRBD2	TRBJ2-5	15	TGTGCCAGCAGCCAAGGACTAGCGGGGTTAGGGGCCCAGTACTTC	CASSQGLAGLGAQYF
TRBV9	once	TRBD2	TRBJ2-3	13	TGTGCCAGCAGCGCGACTAGCGGGGGGGCGCACTATTTT	CASSATSGGAHYF
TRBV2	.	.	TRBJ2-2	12	TGTGCCAGCAGGATCATAACAGGGGAGCTGTTTTTT	CASRIITGELFF
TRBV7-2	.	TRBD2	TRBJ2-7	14	TGTGCCAGCACAAGGGCTAGCGGCGCCTACGAGCAGTACTTC	CASTRASGAYEQYF
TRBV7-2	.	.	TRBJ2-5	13	TGTGCCAGCAGCTTTACACCCCAAGAGACCCAGTACTTC	CASSFTPQETQYF
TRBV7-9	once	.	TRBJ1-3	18	TGTGCCAGCAGCGATATAACCTTCTGGGCAAGCTCTGGAAACACCATATATTTT	CASSDITFWASSGNTIYF
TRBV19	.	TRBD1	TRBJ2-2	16	TGTGCCAGTAGTATTAGGACAGGGTCGGACACCGGGGAGCTGTTTTTT	CASSIRTGSDTGELFF